Listed below are T cell receptor beta chains from one sample, sequenced in a study of OX40 agonist ivuxolimab in advanced cancers. Only in-frame clones appear in the TCRdb table, and some are missing; sequencing was by immunoSEQ multiplex PCR. The sample shows some 110,000 clones, roughly 90% of them seen only once. The material sequenced was CD4+ or CD8+ T cells sorted from blood, taken in a trial of the OX40 agonist ivuxolimab. These receptors all come from an adult with an advanced solid tumor such as melanoma, head and neck, liver or kidney cancer. Each CDR3 is given with its conserved first and last residue. D genes are given only for firm matches. The size field is filled for only some rows; it gives once, few, many or a size class.

.	once	TRBV6-5	TRBJ1-1	CASSYQSGPNTEAFF	TGTGCCAGCAGTTACCAAAGCGGGCCGAACACTGAAGCTTTCTTT
.	.	TRBV7-9	TRBJ1-1	CASSLGRANTEAFF	TGTGCCAGCAGCTTAGGACGGGCGAACACTGAAGCTTTCTTT
.	.	TRBV6-5	TRBJ2-5	CASMRTVQETQYF	TGTGCCAGCATGAGGACAGTCCAAGAGACCCAGTACTTC
.	.	TRBV28	TRBJ1-5	CASSSRANQPQHF	TGTGCCAGCAGCTCCAGGGCCAATCAGCCCCAGCATTTT
.	.	TRBV10-3	TRBJ1-5	CAISAGRETQPQHF	TGTGCCATCAGTGCCGGCAGGGAGACTCAGCCCCAGCATTTT
.	.	TRBV28	TRBJ2-7	CAAGHSSSYEQYF	TGTGCCGCCGGGCACTCGAGCTCCTACGAGCAGTACTTC
TRBD1	.	TRBV4-1	TRBJ2-1	CASSQVVTGMRNEQFF	TGCGCCAGCAGCCAAGTAGTGACAGGGATGAGGAATGAGCAGTTCTTC
.	.	TRBV21-1	TRBJ2-7	CASSKGLAGVPNPYEQYF	TGTGCCAGCAGCAAAGGGCTAGCGGGAGTACCCAATCCATACGAGCAGTACTTC
.	.	TRBV30	TRBJ1-2	CAWNLRVPSTQLHGYTF	TGTGCCTGGAATCTTAGGGTCCCGAGTACCCAACTTCATGGCTACACCTTC
.	.	TRBV5-1	TRBJ1-2	CASSLEGGAPNYGYTF	TGCGCCAGCAGCTTGGAAGGAGGAGCCCCTAACTATGGCTACACCTTC
.	once	TRBV7-2	TRBJ2-5	CASRRSAETQYF	TGTGCCAGCCGGCGGAGTGCGGAGACCCAGTACTTC
.	.	TRBV11-2	TRBJ1-2	CASSLGDGVYGYTF	TGTGCCAGCAGCTTAGGGGACGGGGTCTATGGCTACACCTTC
.	once	TRBV4-1	TRBJ2-2	CASSRAENTGELFF	TGCGCCAGCAGCCGGGCGGAGAACACCGGGGAGCTGTTTTTT
TRBD1	.	TRBV2	TRBJ1-5	CAVQQGGSQPQHF	TGTGCCGTGCAACAAGGGGGCAGTCAGCCCCAGCATTTT
.	once	TRBV15	TRBJ2-1	CATSRDPASGIYNEQFF	TGTGCCACCAGCAGAGATCCAGCCTCGGGAATCTACAATGAGCAGTTCTTC
.	.	TRBV9	TRBJ2-7	CASSGGPGEQYF	TGTGCCAGCAGCGGCGGACCCGGCGAGCAGTACTTC
.	once	TRBV7-9	TRBJ1-5	CASSSIGVGQPQHF	TGTGCCAGCAGCTCAATAGGGGTAGGACAGCCCCAGCATTTT
.	.	TRBV11-3	TRBJ2-2	CASSLVFQEELFF	TGTGCCAGCAGCTTAGTCTTTCAAGAGGAGCTGTTTTTT
.	.	TRBV6-5	TRBJ1-1	CASSYASAPNTEAFF	TGTGCCAGCAGTTACGCGAGTGCTCCGAACACTGAAGCTTTCTTT
.	.	TRBV18	TRBJ1-1	CASSPAVNTEAFF	TGTGCCAGCTCACCAGCGGTGAACACTGAAGCTTTCTTT
.	.	TRBV18	TRBJ1-4	CASSPLGSTNEKLFF	TGTGCCAGCTCGCCGCTTGGGTCAACTAATGAAAAACTGTTTTTT
TRBD2	.	TRBV28	TRBJ2-5	CASSLSLAGVETQYF	TGTGCCAGCAGTTTATCACTAGCGGGGGTAGAGACCCAGTACTTC
.	.	TRBV6-1	TRBJ1-5	CASSAGTTAYSNQPQHF	TGTGCCAGCAGTGCCGGGACAACCGCTTATAGCAATCAGCCCCAGCATTTT
.	once	TRBV13	TRBJ2-7	CASSDWTAYEQYF	TGTGCCAGCAGCGACTGGACAGCCTACGAGCAGTACTTC
TRBD1	.	TRBV28	TRBJ1-2	CASSSQGNYGYTF	TGTGCCAGCAGCTCACAGGGGAACTATGGCTACACCTTC
TRBD2	.	TRBV28	TRBJ2-2	CASKPPGLAKRVTGELFF	TGTGCCAGCAAACCTCCGGGACTAGCGAAGAGGGTTACCGGGGAGCTGTTTTTT
.	.	TRBV19	TRBJ2-5	CASTATGGGETQYF	TGTGCCAGTACCGCGACCGGGGGAGGAGAGACCCAGTACTTC